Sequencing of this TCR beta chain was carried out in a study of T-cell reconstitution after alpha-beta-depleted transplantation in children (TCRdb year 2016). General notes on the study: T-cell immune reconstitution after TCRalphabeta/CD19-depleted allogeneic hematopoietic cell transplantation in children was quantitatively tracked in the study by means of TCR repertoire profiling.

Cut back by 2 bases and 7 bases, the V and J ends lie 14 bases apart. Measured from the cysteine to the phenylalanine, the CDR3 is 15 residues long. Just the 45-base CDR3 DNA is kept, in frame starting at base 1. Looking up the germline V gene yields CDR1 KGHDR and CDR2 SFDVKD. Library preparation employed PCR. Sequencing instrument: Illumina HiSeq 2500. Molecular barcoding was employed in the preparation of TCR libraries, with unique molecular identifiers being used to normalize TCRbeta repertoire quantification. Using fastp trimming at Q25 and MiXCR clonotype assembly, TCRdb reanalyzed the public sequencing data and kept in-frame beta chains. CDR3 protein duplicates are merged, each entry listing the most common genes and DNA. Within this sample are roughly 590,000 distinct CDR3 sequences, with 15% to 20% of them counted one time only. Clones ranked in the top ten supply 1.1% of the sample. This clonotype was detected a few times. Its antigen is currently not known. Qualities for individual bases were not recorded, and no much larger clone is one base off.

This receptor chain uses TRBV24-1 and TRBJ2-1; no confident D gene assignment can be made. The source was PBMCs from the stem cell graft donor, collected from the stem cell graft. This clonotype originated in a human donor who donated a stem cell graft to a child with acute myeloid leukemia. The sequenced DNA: TGTGCCACCAGTGATTGGGCAGAGAGGATGAATGAGCAGTTCTTC. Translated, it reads CATSDWAERMNEQFF.